A selection of T cell receptor beta chains follows, all from one sample in a study of blood T cells in healthy people across ages. A single record per CDR3 protein comes from TCRdb applying MiXCR to the 5' RACE reads. Here the sample spans over 1,500,000 distinct CDR3 sequences, roughly two fifths being singletons. Material: blood. The receptors shown here come from a human donor in good health. Both conserved end residues are part of each CDR3. The D gene is left open where the match is weak. For some rows the clone size is stated as once, few or many, or as a class when expanded; others skip it.

clone size,V gene,J gene,D gene,CDR3 DNA,CDR3 protein
few,TRBV4-2,TRBJ2-3,.,TGTGCCAGCAGCCAAGAATCGGCCCTCACAGATACGCAGTATTTT,CASSQESALTDTQYF
.,TRBV12-3/TRBV12-4,TRBJ1-5,.,TGTGCCAGCAGTTGGGACCCGGGGAATACGCAGCATTTT,CASSWDPGNTQHF
few,TRBV7-9,TRBJ2-7,.,TGTGCCAGCAGCTTAGGCACAGGGACCGGGCAGTACTTC,CASSLGTGTGQYF
.,TRBV7-2,TRBJ2-5,.,TGTGCCAGCGGCAAGGGGGGAGGCGAAGAGACCCAGTACTTC,CASGKGGGEETQYF
few,TRBV10-3,TRBJ2-1,.,TGTGCCATCAAAGGGACCCCGAAGAACCACTCCTACAATGAGCAGTTCTTC,CAIKGTPKNHSYNEQFF
.,TRBV12-3/TRBV12-4,TRBJ2-3,.,TGTGCCAGCAGTTTATTCCGGGACGCAGATACGCAGTATTTT,CASSLFRDADTQYF
few,TRBV29-1,TRBJ1-1,TRBD1,TGCAGCGTTGCCCGGACAGGGAGAGCTTTCTTT,CSVARTGRAFF
few,TRBV7-2,TRBJ1-1,.,TGTGCCAGCAGCCCCGGGACAACTAACACTGAAGCTTTCTTT,CASSPGTTNTEAFF
.,TRBV9,TRBJ1-2,.,TGTGCCAGCGGGGGGTCTATTGGCTACACCTTC,CASGGSIGYTF
.,TRBV20-1,TRBJ2-7,TRBD1,TGCAGTGCTAGAAGCCAGGGGGTCCCCTACGAGCAGTACTTC,CSARSQGVPYEQYF
few,TRBV20-1,TRBJ2-3,.,TGCAGTGCACCTCCGACAAGGGCCTCAGATACGCAGTATTTT,CSAPPTRASDTQYF
.,TRBV7-3,TRBJ1-5,.,TGTGCCACCGAAACTACGACGAGGCTGGGTGGTTGTCAGCCCCAGCATTTT,CATETTTRLGGCQPQHF
few,TRBV6-2/TRBV6-3,TRBJ2-5,TRBD2,TGTGCCAGCAGTTTCCCTACGCAAAACCCACTAGCGGGGGTACAAGAGACCCAGTACTTC,CASSFPTQNPLAGVQETQYF
few,TRBV3-1,TRBJ2-3,.,TGTGCCAGCAGCCAAGAAGGGAGAGTAGATACGCAGTATTTT,CASSQEGRVDTQYF
few,TRBV28,TRBJ2-7,.,TGTGCCAGCAGTTCTGGACGGTTCCGGTCCTACGAGCAGTACTTC,CASSSGRFRSYEQYF
few,TRBV7-2,TRBJ2-5,.,TGTGCCAGCGGCTTAGTCATGTGGGGGGGCAGTAACTACGAGCGGTACTTC,CASGLVMWGGSNYERYF
.,TRBV4-2,TRBJ2-3,TRBD2,TGTGCCAGCAGCCTAACTAGCGGGGGGGCCCTCCCCGATACGCAGTATTTT,CASSLTSGGALPDTQYF
few,TRBV12-3/TRBV12-4,TRBJ1-6,.,TGTGCCAGCAGTTCTGGGCGGATTGACCCCCTCCACTTT,CASSSGRIDPLHF
.,TRBV6-5,TRBJ2-7,.,TGTGCCAGCAGTTACGTTGAGGGAGGATCCTACGAGCAGTACTTC,CASSYVEGGSYEQYF
few,TRBV9,TRBJ2-1,TRBD1,TGTGCCAGCAGCGAGGGGACAGGAGAGCAGTTCTTC,CASSEGTGEQFF
few,TRBV28,TRBJ2-1,.,TGTGCCAGCACGGGGACCTACAATGAGCAGTTCTTC,CASTGTYNEQFF
.,TRBV29-1,TRBJ1-1,.,TGCAGCGTTGAATTCAAAGGGGTGAACACTGAAGCTTTCTTT,CSVEFKGVNTEAFF
.,TRBV27,TRBJ2-3,TRBD2,TGTGCCAGCAGACGCCTAGGACTAGCGGGGTCAGGCACAGATACGCAGTATTTT,CASRRLGLAGSGTDTQYF
few,TRBV12-3/TRBV12-4,TRBJ2-3,TRBD2,TGTGCCAGCAGTTCCGTAGCGGGGGCTAGCACAGATACGCAGTATTTT,CASSSVAGASTDTQYF
many,TRBV6-2/TRBV6-3,TRBJ2-6,TRBD2,TGTGCCAGCAGTTCTAGGCGGGGGGAACCTGGGGCCAACGTCCTGACTTTC,CASSSRRGEPGANVLTF
few,TRBV7-7,TRBJ2-3,.,TGTGCTAGCAGCTTAGACGGGGGCGGGGATACGCAGTATTTT,CASSLDGGGDTQYF
.,TRBV6-5,TRBJ1-5,TRBD1,TGTGCCAGCAGTTCGCTTCCGATACTACAGGGGGCAGATCAGCCCCAGCATTTT,CASSSLPILQGADQPQHF
once,TRBV7-2,TRBJ1-2,TRBD1,TGTGCCAGCAGCTTAGTAGGGGACAGGATCTATGGCTACACCTTC,CASSLVGDRIYGYTF
many,TRBV4-3,TRBJ1-2,TRBD1,TGTGCCAGCAGCTCAGGGGGCGGCTATGGCTACACCTTC,CASSSGGGYGYTF
once,TRBV20-1,TRBJ2-3,TRBD2,TGCAGTGCTATCCCGGGACTAGCGGGGGGGTCCACAGATACGCAGTGTTTT,CSAIPGLAGGSTDTQCF
.,TRBV28,TRBJ2-7,TRBD1,TGTGCCAGCAGTCCACCGGGACAGGGGTACCACGAGCAGTACTTC,CASSPPGQGYHEQYF
.,TRBV7-2,TRBJ1-6,.,TGTGCCAGCAGCAACCGAACTAACAGGGAACAGCTTATAAGTGGACCCCTCCACTTT,CASSNRTNREQLISGPLHF
few,TRBV10-3,TRBJ1-1,.,TGTGCCATCAGGATAGACGGGAACACTGAAGCTTTCTTT,CAIRIDGNTEAFF
.,TRBV12-5,TRBJ2-5,.,TGTGCTAGTGGTTTATGGGGAGAGGAGACCCAGTACTTC,CASGLWGEETQYF
few,TRBV20-1,TRBJ2-7,.,TGCAGTGCTATAGATCTCAATTCCTACGAGCAGTACTTC,CSAIDLNSYEQYF
.,TRBV5-1,TRBJ1-1,.,TGCGCCAGCGGATTAGACGACATGAACACTGAAGCTTTCTTT,CASGLDDMNTEAFF
few,TRBV5-5,TRBJ2-7,TRBD2,TGTGCCAGCAGCCGCCTAGCGGGGGGTCACCCGGGGGAGCAGTACTTC,CASSRLAGGHPGEQYF
few,TRBV20-1,TRBJ2-3,TRBD2,TGCAGTGCACTTAGCGGGTCGAGCACAGATACGCAGTATTTT,CSALSGSSTDTQYF
few,TRBV29-1,TRBJ1-2,.,TGCAGCGTTGCGCCAAGGCAGGCAACTAACTATGGCTACACCTTC,CSVAPRQATNYGYTF
.,TRBV7-2,TRBJ2-5,.,TGTGCCAGCAGCTTAATGTACGGGGACGAGACCCAGTACTTC,CASSLMYGDETQYF
.,TRBV11-2,TRBJ1-1,.,TGTGCCAGCAGCGGGCCCCTCGGGATAACCAACACTGAAGCTTTCTTT,CASSGPLGITNTEAFF
few,TRBV7-2,TRBJ2-5,.,TGTGCCAGCAGCTCAAGTCCCAAAGAGACCCAGTACTTC,CASSSSPKETQYF
.,TRBV5-5,TRBJ1-1,TRBD1,TGTGCCAGCAGCCCCCGGGACAGGGGAATACCGATGAACACTGAAGCTTTCTTT,CASSPRDRGIPMNTEAFF
.,TRBV4-3,TRBJ1-2,TRBD1,TGCGCCAGCAGCCTAAACGACAGGGGCGATCGCTATGGCTACACCTTC,CASSLNDRGDRYGYTF
few,TRBV5-1,TRBJ2-3,TRBD1,TGCGCCAGCAGCTTGGAGGCCAGGGGGCCCGGAGATACGCAGTATTTT,CASSLEARGPGDTQYF
.,TRBV6-2/TRBV6-3,TRBJ2-7,TRBD2,TGTGCCAGCAGTTACTCGAAGTTGGGAGGGACTAGCGGGTTCAACGAGCAGTACTTC,CASSYSKLGGTSGFNEQYF
.,TRBV6-6,TRBJ1-2,.,TGTGCCAGCACAAACAGGGCCAGGGGTGACTATGGCTACACCTTC,CASTNRARGDYGYTF